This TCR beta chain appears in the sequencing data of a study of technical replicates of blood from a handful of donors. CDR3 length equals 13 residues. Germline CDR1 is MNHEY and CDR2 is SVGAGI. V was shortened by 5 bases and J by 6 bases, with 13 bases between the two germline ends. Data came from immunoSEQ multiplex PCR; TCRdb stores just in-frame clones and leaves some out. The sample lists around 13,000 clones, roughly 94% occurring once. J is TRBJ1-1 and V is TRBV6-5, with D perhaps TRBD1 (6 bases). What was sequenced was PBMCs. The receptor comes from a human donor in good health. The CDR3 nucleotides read TGTGCCAGCAGTCGGTCGGGGGGGCCTGAAGCTTTCTTT. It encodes CASSRSGGPEAFF.